This T cell receptor beta chain was recorded in a study of graft-versus-host responses after intestinal transplantation (dated by TCRdb to 2020 to 2023). For context, the study as a whole: Recipients received multivisceral, liver-intestinal, or isolated intestinal transplants. The cohort enrolled under 25 intestinal transplant recipients including one retransplant, and a few patients lacking pretransplant specimens were excluded. Alloreactive clones were identified by sequencing pre-transplant mixed lymphocyte reaction products and comparing them with unstimulated pre-transplant donor and recipient T cells. After intestinal transplantation, graft-versus-host and host-versus-graft alloreactive T cell clones in the graft, circulation and bone marrow were tracked using bulk TCR-beta CDR3 sequencing. Every recipient was given anti-thymocyte globulin induction, followed by about three years of maintenance tacrolimus and steroids. Donor T cell macrochimerism was defined as a peak of at least 4% donor T cells among recipient peripheral blood mononuclear cells. Instead of going to the commercial service, samples from a few later patients were sequenced in-house on an Illumina MiSeq and processed with MiXCR. Overall results and qualifications from the work: Patients with donor T cell macrochimerism had high GvH to HvG T cell clonal ratios in their allografts. Early after transplant, peak levels of circulating GvH clones were associated with declines in HvG clones. GvH clones were detected in recipient bone marrow, and some appeared earlier in ileal mucosa or blood, consistent with an intestinal mucosal origin. The relatively low number and heterogeneity of intestinal transplant patients limited the conclusions.

The time point label on this specimen signifies: cells obtained before transplantation from donor or recipient. CD3+CD4+ and CD3+CD8+ populations were FACS-sorted from unstimulated pre-transplant donor and recipient cells taken from spleen or lymph nodes. The library was built by means of the immunoSEQ multiplex PCR assay. For most patients, genomic DNA was isolated using the Qiagen DNeasy Blood and Tissue Kit and was shipped frozen to Adaptive Biotechnologies for TCR sequencing. For most patients, high-throughput TCR-beta CDR3 sequencing of genomic DNA was performed by Adaptive Biotechnologies. As for the authors' bioinformatics: TCR sequencing data were retrieved from Adaptive's ImmunoSEQ software for some 17 patients, whereas a few other patients were processed with MiXCR and VDJtools. To correct CD4 versus CD8 sorting errors, sequences present in both subsets at a frequency ratio below 5:1 were removed. CDR3 nucleotide sequences shared between donor and recipient were removed because the origin of such sequences could not be assigned. To be classed as alloreactive, a clone needed at least 2-fold expansion over unstimulated cells and a minimum CFSE-low frequency of 0.002% (template counts) or 0.001% (read counts). A clone was considered mappable if detected in the sequenced pre-transplant spleen, lymph node, or MLR CFSE-low populations of the donor or recipient. Cumulative frequency of alloreactive clones was calculated as a percentage of all sequences weighted by copy number. The table comes from immuneACCESS by way of TCRdb, which keeps in-frame sequences with V and J called. Part of the clones is missing from these tables; in studies checked, under half for an unresolved V gene and the rest for unknown reasons. That table supplies the V and J calls and clone size; D and trimming were determined from the DNA. For this sample there are roughly 110,000 clones; roughly 87% appear just once. Approximately 0.76% of the sample is taken by the ten largest.

As encoded in the germline V gene, CDR1 is SGDLS while CDR2 is YYNGEE. The CDR3 has 15 amino acids, counting the end cysteine and phenylalanine. Only CDR3 DNA is held: 45 bases, read in frame from base 1. Ends trimmed: V by 3 bases, J by 7 bases; bases unmatched to a gene: 8. Remarks on this clone: Its antigen is currently not known. Qualities for individual bases were not recorded, and no much larger clone is one base off.

This receptor was obtained from a human donor who was the organ donor for an intestinal transplant. Here the sequenced sample was unstimulated CD4+ T cells sorted from spleen or lymph node cells, taken before transplant. This chain joins TRBV9 to TRBJ2-5; TRBD2 lines up with 11 middle nucleotides. The DNA sequence is TGTGCCAGCAGCGCAGAACTAGCGGGAGATCGGACCCAGTACTTC. The encoded protein is CASSAELAGDRTQYF. Beyond the CDR3, the reference TRBV9 and TRBJ2-5 genes provide the residues; the full variable domain reads: DSGVTQTPKHLITATGQRVTLRCSPRSGDLSVYWYQQSLDQGLQFLIQYYNGEERAKGNILERFSAQQFPDLHSELNLSSLELGDSALYFCASSAELAGDRTQYFGPGTRLLVL.